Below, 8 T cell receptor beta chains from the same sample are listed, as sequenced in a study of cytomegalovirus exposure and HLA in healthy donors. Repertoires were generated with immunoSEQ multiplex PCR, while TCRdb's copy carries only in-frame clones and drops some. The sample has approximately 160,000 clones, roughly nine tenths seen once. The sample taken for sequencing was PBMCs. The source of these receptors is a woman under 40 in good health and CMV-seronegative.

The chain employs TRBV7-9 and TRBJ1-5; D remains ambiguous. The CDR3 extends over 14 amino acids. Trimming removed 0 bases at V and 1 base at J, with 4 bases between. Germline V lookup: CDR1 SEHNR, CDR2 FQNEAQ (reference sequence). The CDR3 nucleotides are TGTGCCAGCAGCTTAGCGGGAAGCAATCAGCCCCAGCATTTT. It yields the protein CASSLAGSNQPQHF. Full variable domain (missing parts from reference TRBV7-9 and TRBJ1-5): DTGVSQNPRHKITKRGQNVTFRCDPISEHNRLYWYRQTLGQGPEFLTYFQNEAQLEKSRLLSDRFSAERPKGSFSTLEIQRTEQGDSAMYLCASSLAGSNQPQHFGDGTRLSIL.

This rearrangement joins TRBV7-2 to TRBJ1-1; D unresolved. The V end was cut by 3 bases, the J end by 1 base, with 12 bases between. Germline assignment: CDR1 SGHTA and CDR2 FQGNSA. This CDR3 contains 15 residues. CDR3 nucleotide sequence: TGTGCCAGCAGCTTCCCTCAGGTAAAGAACACTGAAGCTTTCTTT. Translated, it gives CASSFPQVKNTEAFF. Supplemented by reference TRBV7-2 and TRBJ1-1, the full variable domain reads GAGVSQSPSNKVTEKGKDVELRCDPISGHTALYWYRQSLGQGLEFLIYFQGNSAPDKSGLPSDRFSAERTGGSVSTLTIQRTQQEDSAVYLCASSFPQVKNTEAFFGQGTRLTVV.

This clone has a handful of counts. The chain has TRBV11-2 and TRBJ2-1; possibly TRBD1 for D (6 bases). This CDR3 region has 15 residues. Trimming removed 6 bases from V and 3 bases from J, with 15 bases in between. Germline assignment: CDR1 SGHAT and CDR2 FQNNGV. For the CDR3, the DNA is TGTGCCAGCAGTCGTGATGGACAGATCTACAATGAGCAGTTCTTC. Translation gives CASSRDGQIYNEQFF.

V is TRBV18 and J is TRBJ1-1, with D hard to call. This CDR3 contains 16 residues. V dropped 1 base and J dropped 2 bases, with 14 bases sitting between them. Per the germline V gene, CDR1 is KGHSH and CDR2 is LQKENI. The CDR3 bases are TGTGCCAGCTCACCACAGAGTCCAGGATTAAACACTGAAGCTTTCTTT. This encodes CASSPQSPGLNTEAFF. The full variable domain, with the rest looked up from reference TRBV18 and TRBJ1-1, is NAGVMQNPRHLVRRRGQEARLRCSPMKGHSHVYWYRQLPEEGLKFMVYLQKENIIDESGMPKERFSAEFPKEGPSILRIQQVVRGDSAAYFCASSPQSPGLNTEAFFGQGTRLTVV.

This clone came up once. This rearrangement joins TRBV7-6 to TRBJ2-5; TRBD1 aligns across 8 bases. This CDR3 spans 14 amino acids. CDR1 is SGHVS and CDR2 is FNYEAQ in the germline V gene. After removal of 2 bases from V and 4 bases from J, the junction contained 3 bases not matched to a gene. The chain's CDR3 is CASSLRGTGETQYF. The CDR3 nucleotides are TGTGCCAGCAGCTTAAGGGGGACAGGAGAGACCCAGTACTTC.

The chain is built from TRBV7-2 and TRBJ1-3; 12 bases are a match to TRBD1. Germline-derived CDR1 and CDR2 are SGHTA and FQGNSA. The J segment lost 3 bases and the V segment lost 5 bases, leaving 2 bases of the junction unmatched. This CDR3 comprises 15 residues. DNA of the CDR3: TGTGCCAGCAGCCGGGACAGGGGGCTTGGAAACACCATATATTTT. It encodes CASSRDRGLGNTIYF.

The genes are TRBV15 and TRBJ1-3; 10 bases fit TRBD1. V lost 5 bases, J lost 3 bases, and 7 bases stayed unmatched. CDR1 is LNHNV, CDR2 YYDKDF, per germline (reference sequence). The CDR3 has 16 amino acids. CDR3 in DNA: TGTGCCACCAGCCAAGACAGGGGGCTCGATGGAAACACCATATATTTT. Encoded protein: CATSQDRGLDGNTIYF.

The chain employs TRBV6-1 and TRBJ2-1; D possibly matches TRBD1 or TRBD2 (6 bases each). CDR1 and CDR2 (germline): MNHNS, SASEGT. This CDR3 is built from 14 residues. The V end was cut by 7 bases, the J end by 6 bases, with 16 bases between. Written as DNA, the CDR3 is TGTGCCAGCAAAGGGGGGTATGGTTTCAATGAGCAGTTCTTC. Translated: CASKGGYGFNEQFF.